This TCR beta chain originates from a study of human T cells and chemical hapten exposure. With V trimmed by 4 bases and J by 0 bases, 11 bases remained unmatched. The CDR3 contains 17 residues. The germline V gene encodes CDR1 SGHAT and CDR2 FQDESV (reference sequence). TCRdb ran MiXCR on the RACE reads and lists one entry per CDR3 protein. The sample lists roughly 180,000 distinct CDR3 sequences, approximately 20% seen once, with 6.7% in the top ten. This clonotype turned up a few times. Time point of the sample: patch test 1, 2 weeks after DPC sensitization. Sample treatment: therapeutic diphenylcyclopropenone sensitization with weekly scalp DPC.

The clonotype originates from a woman aged 50 to 65 with alopecia areata. Some clones in this sample may be carry-over from other donors' samples. The sample was whole blood, taken in connection with sensitization to the hapten diphenylcyclopropenone (DPC). V is TRBV11-1 and J is TRBJ2-5; 7 bases agree with TRBD2. CDR3 sequence (DNA): TGTGCCAGCAGCTCCATAGCGGCTAGCGGATACCAAGAGACCCAGTACTTC. Protein product: CASSSIAASGYQETQYF.